This T cell receptor (beta chain) stems from a study of blood T cells in healthy people across ages. Total RNA extracted from each sample amounted to at least 6 micrograms. This clonotype was seen a handful of times. A much larger clone lies one base from this, so it may be a read error. Combining a sample-barcoded 5' primer with a J-beta primer mix, a second PCR ran for about 7 to 11 cycles. Each cDNA molecule was tagged by a template-switch adaptor with 12 random nucleotides. TCRdb independently ran MiXCR on the 5' RACE reads; one entry per CDR3 protein. The data contain roughly 1.6 million distinct CDR3 sequences, roughly a third of them singletons. Germline CDR1 LGHDT, CDR2 YNNKEL (reference sequence). Trimming removed 0 bases at V and 7 bases at J, with 13 bases between. The CDR3 runs to 14 residues.

Material for sequencing was blood. The V gene is TRBV3-1, the J gene TRBJ2-7; D is ambiguous. This TCR came from a woman aged 25 to 45 in good health. This CDR3 reads CASSQDSRRQEQYF. The CDR3 nucleotides read TGTGCCAGCAGCCAAGATAGTCGCAGGCAAGAGCAGTACTTC.